The sequence of this TCR beta chain was determined in a study of blood T cell repertoires in COVID-19. Study in general: The cDNA or gDNA used as material had been derived from T cells, B-cell-depleted T cells, or PBMCs.

Methods used by the authors: Amplification from reference gene primers served as the basis for estimated nucleated cell counts. Profiling relied on immunoSEQ multiplex PCR, and the TCRdb table lists in-frame clones only, not all of them. Clonal size and the V and J genes are those of that table, whereas D and trimming came from the DNA. Among about 140,000 clones, around nine tenths were seen once, and the ten largest hold about 5%. The sequenced material came from peripheral blood. This receptor was obtained from a human donor in a cohort sampled during active COVID-19.

Here the CDR3 reads CASSLGQAEQYF. DNA of the CDR3: TGTGCCAGCAGCCTCGGACAGGCCGAACAGTACTTC. The V call is TRBV7-9, the J call TRBJ2-7; TRBD1 agrees at 7 bases. In germline, CDR1 is SEHNR, CDR2 FQNEAQ (reference sequence). The length of the CDR3 is 12 residues. The V segment lost 5 bases and the J segment 10 bases; nucleotides outside the gene matches: 8.